The 21 T cell receptor beta chains listed next were all sequenced from one sample in a study of blood T cell repertoires in COVID-19. Using immunoSEQ multiplex PCR, the repertoire was profiled, and TCRdb retains in-frame clones only, with some absent. The sample consists of about 200,000 clones, approximately 80% of them appearing once. Sequencing input: peripheral blood. Every receptor here comes from a human donor in a cohort sampled during active COVID-19.

V gene TRBV6-5 combines with J gene TRBJ2-7, with 7 bases matching TRBD1. Trimming at V came to 4 bases and at J to 6 bases, leaving 12 bases not matched to a gene. The germline gives CDR1 MNHEY, CDR2 SVGAGI. This CDR3 has 15 amino acids. The CDR3 DNA sequence: TGTGCCAGCAGTTTCCCCCGGGGACAGCCCTCCGAGCAGTACTTC. Its translation: CASSFPRGQPSEQYF.

This chain connects TRBV27 to TRBJ1-2; 8 nucleotides align to TRBD1. With V trimmed by 3 bases and J by 4 bases, 10 bases remained unmatched. The germline V gene has CDR1 MNHEY and CDR2 SMNVEV (reference sequence). The CDR3 has 16 residues. CDR3 nucleotide sequence: TGTGCCAGCAGTTTCACACCCGGACAGGGCCTCTATGGCTACACCTTC. Translating gives CASSFTPGQGLYGYTF.

The rearrangement links TRBV21-1 to TRBJ1-2; the DNA was not used to check the table's D call, TRBD1. TRBV21-1 is marked as a pseudogene. This CDR3 has 14 residues. The CDR3 bases are TGTGCCAGCAATCCTCCGGACAGAAACTATGGCTACACCTTC. The encoded protein is CASNPPDRNYGYTF.

V and J are TRBV5-1 and TRBJ1-4, with TRBD1 as a possible D gene (6 bases). There are 13 residues in the CDR3. V dropped 8 bases and J dropped 2 bases, with 10 bases sitting between them. Per germline, CDR1 SGHRS and CDR2 YFSETQ. The CDR3, as DNA: TGCGCCAGTCGGGACACTACTAATGAAAAACTGTTTTTT. It codes for CASRDTTNEKLFF.

The CDR3 is CASSLVPGTDTQYF. As DNA, the CDR3 is TGCGCCAGCAGCTTGGTCCCAGGAACAGATACGCAGTATTTT. The genes are TRBV5-1 and TRBJ2-3; D is unresolved. There are 14 residues in the CDR3. V was pared by 0 bases and J by 3 bases, with 8 bases between. Germline loops: CDR1 SGHRS, CDR2 YFSETQ.

The DNA of the CDR3 is TGCAGCGTTCGCCAGGGGACCTACGAGCAGTACTTC. Translating it yields CSVRQGTYEQYF. The chain joins TRBV29-1 to TRBJ2-7; D might be TRBD1 (6 bases). The germline gives CDR1 SQVTM, CDR2 ANQGSEA. The length of the CDR3 is 12 residues. The ends were cut back, 5 bases at V and 2 bases at J, with 10 bases in the middle.

V is TRBV6-5 and J is TRBJ2-1; 10 bases match TRBD2. CDR1 is MNHEY and CDR2 is SVGAGI in the germline V gene. CDR3 length: 16 amino acids. The junction had 6 bases not matched to a gene; V was cut back by 4 bases and J by 3 bases. This CDR3 reads CASSWRASGSYNEQFF. The CDR3 region has the DNA TGTGCCAGCAGTTGGCGGGCTAGCGGGAGCTACAATGAGCAGTTCTTC.

This clone was seen a handful of times. The rearrangement links TRBV18 to TRBJ2-7; TRBD2 aligns across 10 bases. This CDR3 has 14 residues. Germline loops: CDR1 KGHSH, CDR2 LQKENI. V was clipped by 3 bases and J by 7 bases; unmatched bases: 6. CDR3: CASSPGAGGGEQYF. The CDR3 DNA is TGTGCCAGCTCACCTGGAGCGGGAGGGGGGGAGCAGTACTTC.

V is TRBV6-5 and J is TRBJ2-3; the D is unclear. Per germline, CDR1 MNHEY and CDR2 SVGAGI. The V end lost 6 bases, the J end lost 14 bases, and 15 bases lay between the germline ends. The CDR3 has 11 amino acids. CDR3 protein: CASRSGSLAYF. The CDR3 bases are TGTGCCAGCAGATCCGGGTCCTTAGCGTATTTT.

Notes on this clone: In the same sample, other DNA sequences code for this CDR3. The rearrangement uses TRBV5-1 and TRBJ1-1, with D perhaps TRBD1 (5 bases). From germline, CDR1 is SGHRS and CDR2 YFSETQ. The CDR3 has 13 amino acids. Trimming cost V 2 bases and J 1 base, with 6 bases left between them. The CDR3 loop reads CASSLDRNTEAFF. The DNA for the CDR3 is TGCGCCAGCAGCTTAGACAGGAACACTGAAGCTTTCTTT.

In its sample, this clone was seen once. J is TRBJ1-5 and V is TRBV30; 7 bases line up with TRBD1. V lost 3 bases to trimming and J lost 2 bases; unmatched junction nucleotides: 4. Per germline, CDR1 GTSNPN and CDR2 SVGIG (reference sequence). This CDR3 region has 14 residues. The CDR3 region is CAWSKTGGNQPQHF. CDR3 DNA sequence: TGTGCCTGGAGCAAAACAGGGGGCAATCAGCCCCAGCATTTT.

This clone was observed once. The V call is TRBV3-1 (or the pseudogene TRBV3-2), the J call TRBJ2-1; D is unresolved. Germline CDR1 reads LGHDT; CDR2 reads YNNKEL (reference sequence). The CDR3 spans 13 residues. Deletions cut 1 base from V and 4 bases from J, with 5 bases between. As DNA, the CDR3 is TGTGCCAGCAGCCAAGGCGGATACAATGAGCAGTTCTTC. Protein product: CASSQGGYNEQFF.

The J gene is TRBJ2-5, the V gene TRBV27; 10 positions match TRBD2. Germline CDR1 reads MNHEY; CDR2 reads SMNVEV (reference sequence). CDR3 length equals 15 residues. The J segment lost 4 bases and the V segment lost 3 bases, leaving 5 bases of the junction unmatched. The CDR3 reads CASSLLAGVPETQYF. CDR3 DNA sequence: TGTGCCAGCAGTTTGCTAGCGGGAGTTCCAGAGACCCAGTACTTC.

This clone has a handful of counts. This chain connects TRBV4-2 to TRBJ2-1, with 11 bases fitting TRBD2. Germline CDR1 and CDR2: LGHNA and YNFKEQ. V shed 4 bases and J 4 bases; nucleotides not matched to a gene: 6. This CDR3 is 16 amino acids long. CDR3 loop: CASSPETSGEYNEQFF. In DNA, the CDR3 is TGTGCCAGCAGCCCCGAGACTAGCGGGGAGTACAATGAGCAGTTCTTC.

This chain links TRBV28 with TRBJ1-5; 7 bases fit TRBD1. Germline loops: CDR1 MDHEN, CDR2 SYDVKM. V lost 11 bases and J lost 4; bases outside the gene matches: 8. The CDR3 length is 13 residues. In DNA, the CDR3 is TGTGCCGCCCGGGGACAGCTAAATCAGCCCCAGCATTTT. Translating it yields CAARGQLNQPQHF. Using reference TRBV28 and TRBJ1-5 for the parts outside the CDR3, the full variable domain is DVKVTQSSRYLVKRTGEKVFLECVQDMDHENMFWYRQDPGLGLRLIYFSYDVKMKEKGDIPEGYSVSREKKERFSLILESASTNQTSMYLCAARGQLNQPQHFGDGTRLSIL.

The J gene is TRBJ2-3, the V gene TRBV24-1, with a tentative D call TRBD1 (6 bases). This CDR3 has 16 amino acids. Trimming left V 4 bases short and J 2 bases short, with 15 bases between. Per the germline V gene, CDR1 is KGHDR and CDR2 is SFDVKD. CDR3 sequence: CATSEGALLFTDTQYF. In DNA form, the CDR3 reads TGTGCCACCAGTGAGGGGGCGCTTCTCTTCACAGATACGCAGTATTTT.

V usage is TRBV7-3 and J usage is TRBJ2-1; D may be TRBD2 (6 bases). This CDR3 has 18 amino acids. Germline CDR1 reads SGHTA; CDR2 reads FQGTGA. Trimming stripped 2 bases from V and 3 bases from J, with 20 bases between. In nucleotides, the CDR3 is TGTGCCAGCAGCTTACTCCAACCTACTAGCCGCTTCTACAATGAGCAGTTCTTC. Translating gives CASSLLQPTSRFYNEQFF.

V gene TRBV19 combines with J gene TRBJ2-1; 10 bases are shared with TRBD2. Per the germline V gene, CDR1 is LNHDA and CDR2 is SQIVND (reference sequence). The junction had 1 base not matched to a gene; V was cut back by 5 bases and J by 0 bases. The CDR3 is made up of 15 amino acids. CDR3: CASSLAGVSYNEQFF. The CDR3 DNA follows: TGTGCCAGTAGTCTAGCGGGGGTCTCCTACAATGAGCAGTTCTTC.

The chain links TRBV19 to TRBJ1-1; tentatively, D is TRBD1 (6 bases). CDR1 is LNHDA and CDR2 is SQIVND in the germline V gene (reference sequence). CDR3 length: 14 amino acids. V lost 5 bases and J 0 bases, leaving 10 bases between the germline ends. The CDR3 here is CASSQGHLNTEAFF. The CDR3, as DNA: TGTGCCAGTAGTCAGGGACACTTGAACACTGAAGCTTTCTTT.

V is TRBV28 and J is TRBJ1-2, with 10 bases matching TRBD1. The V segment lost 6 bases and the J segment 7 bases; nucleotides outside the gene matches: 8. Germline V gene data show CDR1 as MDHEN and CDR2 as SYDVKM. This CDR3 has 14 residues. The CDR3 here is CASRLGQGVGGYTF. The CDR3 DNA is TGTGCCAGCAGGCTAGGACAGGGGGTAGGTGGCTACACCTTC.

The rearrangement uses TRBV28 and TRBJ1-2, with 9 bases that match TRBD1. V was pared by 10 bases and J by 7 bases, with 7 bases of the junction left unmatched. The CDR3 spans 12 residues. Germline CDR1 reads MDHEN; CDR2 reads SYDVKM. CDR3 in amino acids: CATPGTGFGYTF. The CDR3 coding sequence is TGTGCCACCCCCGGGACAGGGTTTGGCTACACCTTC.